Listed below are T cell receptor beta chains from one sample, sequenced in a study of blood T cell repertoires in COVID-19. Produced via immunoSEQ multiplex PCR; TCRdb's table is partial and in-frame only. The sample consists of about 69,000 clones, roughly 80% of them appearing once. Sequencing input: peripheral blood. These receptors were obtained from an elderly woman with acute or convalescent COVID-19. CDR3s include the opening cysteine and the closing phenylalanine or tryptophan. The D gene is left open where the match is weak. Rows may omit the clone size; those that give it use once, few, many or a size class.

j_call | d_call | cdr3_length | clone_size | v_call | cdr3_nt | cdr3_aa
TRBJ2-1 | . | 15 | . | TRBV5-6 | TGTGCCAGCAGCCAGGGGGGTCGGGGCCTCAATGAGCAGTTCTTC | CASSQGGRGLNEQFF
TRBJ1-2 | . | 14 | . | TRBV30 | TGTGCCTGGTCGACAGAACCTTGGGGCTATGGCTACACCTTC | CAWSTEPWGYGYTF
TRBJ2-7 | . | 14 | . | TRBV11-2 | TGTGCCAGCAGCCAGATGCAGGGTTATTACGAGCAGTACTTC | CASSQMQGYYEQYF
TRBJ1-3 | . | 15 | . | TRBV5-8 | TGTGCCAGCAGCTTGGCGGGGGTGCGGGGAAACACCATATATTTT | CASSLAGVRGNTIYF
TRBJ1-2 | . | 14 | few | TRBV7-3 | TGTGCCAGCAGCCCGTCGGGTCCTACTGGCGGCTACACCTTC | CASSPSGPTGGYTF
TRBJ2-3 | TRBD2 | 15 | once | TRBV5-1 | TGCGCCAGCAGTCCCACTAGCGGGGGGGCAGATACGCAGTATTTT | CASSPTSGGADTQYF
TRBJ1-2 | . | 13 | few | TRBV5-4 | TGTGCCAGCAGCTTCTCGAGGGCCCGAGGCTACACCTTC | CASSFSRARGYTF
TRBJ1-2 | . | 14 | . | TRBV11-2 | TGTGCCAGCAGCCACGAAGGAAGACAGAGTGGCTACACCTTC | CASSHEGRQSGYTF
TRBJ1-3 | . | 18 | . | TRBV6-1 | TGTGCCAGCAGTGAAGTAATCCGACAGCTCTCTGTTGGAAACACCATATATTTT | CASSEVIRQLSVGNTIYF
TRBJ2-2 | TRBD1 | 14 | . | TRBV3-1/TRBV3-2 | TGTGCCAGCAGGGACAGGGGGACTACCGGGGAGCTGTTTTTT | CASRDRGTTGELFF
TRBJ2-5 | TRBD1 | 16 | . | TRBV4-1 | TGCGCCAGCAGCTCCCCTTCACGGACAGGAAAAGAGACCCAGTACTTC | CASSSPSRTGKETQYF
TRBJ2-3 | TRBD2 | 15 | . | TRBV7-9 | TGTGCCAGCAGCCCCCCGGGACTAGGGTTGGATACGCAGTATTTT | CASSPPGLGLDTQYF